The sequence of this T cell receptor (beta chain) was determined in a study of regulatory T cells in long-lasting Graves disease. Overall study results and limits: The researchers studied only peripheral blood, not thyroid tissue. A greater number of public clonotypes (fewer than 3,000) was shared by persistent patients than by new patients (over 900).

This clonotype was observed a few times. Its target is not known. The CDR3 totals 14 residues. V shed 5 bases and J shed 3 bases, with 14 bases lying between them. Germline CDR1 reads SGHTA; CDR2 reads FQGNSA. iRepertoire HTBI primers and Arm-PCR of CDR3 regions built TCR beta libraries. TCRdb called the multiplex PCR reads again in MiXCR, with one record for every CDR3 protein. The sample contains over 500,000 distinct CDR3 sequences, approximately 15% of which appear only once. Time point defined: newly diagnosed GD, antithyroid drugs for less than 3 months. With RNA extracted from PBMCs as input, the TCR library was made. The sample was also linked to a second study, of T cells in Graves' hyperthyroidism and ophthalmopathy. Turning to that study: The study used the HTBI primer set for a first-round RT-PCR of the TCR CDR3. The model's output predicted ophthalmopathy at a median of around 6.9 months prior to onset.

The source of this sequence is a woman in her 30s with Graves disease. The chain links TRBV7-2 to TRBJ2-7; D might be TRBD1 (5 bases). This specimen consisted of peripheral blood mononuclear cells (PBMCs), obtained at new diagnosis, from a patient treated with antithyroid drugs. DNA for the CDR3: TGTGCCAGCAGCCAACTTGCAGGGTTCTACGAGCAGTACTTC. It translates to CASSQLAGFYEQYF.